Below are 19 T cell receptor beta chains sequenced from a single sample in a study of Ad26.COV2.S vaccination and SARS-CoV-2 variants. Noted treatment: 15 to 20 received Ad26.COV2.S at low or high dose, single or two shots; 5 received placebo; per-sample allocation not given. Material that was analyzed had been drawn on day 63 after the first vaccine or placebo injection. Using immunoSEQ multiplex PCR, the repertoire was profiled, and TCRdb retains in-frame clones only, with some absent. The sample records approximately 300,000 clones, roughly 84% being singletons. The sequences come from peripheral blood, collected in a trial of Ad26.COV2.S vaccine versus placebo. The receptor set was obtained from a person aged 18-60 years who received the Ad26.COV2.S COVID-19 vaccine or a placebo.

This chain links TRBV4-1 with TRBJ2-5, with 10 nucleotides matching TRBD2. The germline V gene encodes CDR1 MGHRA and CDR2 YSYEKL. The CDR3 contains 15 residues. Losses at the gene ends were 4 bases for V and 5 bases for J; bases not matched to a gene: 7. The CDR3 loop is CASSPRTSGRETQYF. CDR3 sequence (DNA): TGCGCCAGCAGCCCCCGGACTAGCGGTAGGGAGACCCAGTACTTC.

The J gene is TRBJ2-1, the V gene TRBV29-1; 11 bases align to TRBD2. Germline trimming cut 3 bases from V and 5 bases from J; bases unmatched to any gene: 12. CDR3 length: 17 amino acids. Per the germline V gene, CDR1 is SQVTM and CDR2 is ANQGSEA. CDR3 sequence reads: CSVDTLLSGGGNNEQFF. The CDR3 region has the DNA TGCAGCGTTGATACCCTACTTAGCGGGGGGGGTAACAATGAGCAGTTCTTC.

The rearrangement joins TRBV20-1 to TRBJ2-7; TRBD2 might be the D (5 bases). CDR3 length: 13 amino acids. Germline CDR1 is DFQATT and CDR2 is SNEGSKA (reference sequence). Between the trimmed V and J ends, which lost 3 bases and 3 bases, there was a span of 12 bases. CDR3 loop: CSASNLAGYEQYF. In DNA, the CDR3 is TGCAGTGCTAGTAATCTAGCCGGCTACGAGCAGTACTTC.

The chain has TRBV2 and TRBJ1-5; D remains unclear. Germline CDR1 and CDR2: SNHLY and FYNNEI. The V gene lost 7 bases and the J gene lost 1 base, with 17 bases spanning the gap. This CDR3 contains 16 residues. The DNA for the CDR3 is TGTGCCAGCACCCCCCCCGGCGGACGGAGCAATCAGCCCCAGCATTTT. Its protein is CASTPPGGRSNQPQHF.

J is TRBJ1-1 and V is TRBV2, with 7 bases matching TRBD1. CDR1 is SNHLY, CDR2 FYNNEI, per germline. This CDR3 has 15 amino acids. Trimming removed 7 bases from V and 5 bases from J; junction bases left unmatched: 13. The CDR3 region has the DNA TGTGCCAGCAAACAAGTGGGGGTGACAGGGACTGAAGCTTTCTTT. Translating gives CASKQVGVTGTEAFF.

J is TRBJ2-2 and V is TRBV2; no definite D call. Trimming shortened V by 3 bases and J by 0 bases, and 14 bases separated the two germline ends. Germline V gives CDR1 SNHLY, CDR2 FYNNEI. The CDR3 has 17 residues. The CDR3 here is CASSDSVTHSNTGELFF. DNA of the CDR3: TGTGCCAGCAGTGATTCGGTGACGCACTCGAACACCGGGGAGCTGTTTTTT.

The gene calls are TRBV9 and TRBJ1-4, with TRBD1 as a possible D gene (6 bases). This CDR3 spans 15 amino acids. The germline V and J ends were trimmed by 0 bases and 5 bases, with 11 bases remaining between them. The germline gives CDR1 SGDLS, CDR2 YYNGEE. This CDR3 is CASSVAAGENEKLFF. The CDR3 coding sequence is TGTGCCAGCAGCGTAGCTGCAGGGGAGAATGAAAAACTGTTTTTT.

This clone is medium-sized in the sample. The rearrangement joins TRBV5-1 to TRBJ1-6, with a possible D match to TRBD1 (6 bases). The germline V gene encodes CDR1 SGHRS and CDR2 YFSETQ. CDR3 length equals 14 residues. V was cut by 2 bases and J by 4 bases, with 7 bases left in between. The DNA for the CDR3 is TGCGCCAGCAGCTTACAGGGATATAATTCACCCCTCCACTTT. Protein sequence: CASSLQGYNSPLHF.

The V and J genes are TRBV7-2 and TRBJ2-4; TRBD2 is a possible D gene (7 bases). Trimming removed 2 bases from V and 9 bases from J, with 17 bases in between. Germline V lookup: CDR1 SGHTA, CDR2 FQGNSA. The CDR3 length is 15 residues. The CDR3 spells CASSLNTGGLGIQYF. The CDR3 DNA sequence: TGTGCCAGCAGCTTAAATACCGGGGGGCTGGGCATTCAGTACTTC.

This chain uses TRBV5-1 with TRBJ1-2; D perhaps matches TRBD1 (6 bases). Trimming shortened V by 0 bases and J by 6 bases, and 18 bases separated the two germline ends. The CDR3 loop spans 16 amino acids. The V gene's germline CDR1 is SGHRS and CDR2 YFSETQ. In DNA form, the CDR3 reads TGCGCCAGCAGCTTGGGCCTGACAGCAGGGGAAGATGGCTACACCTTC. It translates to CASSLGLTAGEDGYTF.

The V and J genes are TRBV4-2 and TRBJ2-5, with D tentatively TRBD1 (5 bases). Germline loops: CDR1 LGHNA, CDR2 YNFKEQ. CDR3 length: 17 residues. V was trimmed by 1 base and J by 1 base, leaving 16 bases between them. This CDR3 reads CASSQVGAATPQETQYF. CDR3 bases: TGTGCCAGCAGCCAAGTTGGGGCAGCTACACCCCAAGAGACCCAGTACTTC.

This rearrangement joins TRBV10-3 to TRBJ1-3; TRBD1 agrees at 8 bases. CDR1 and CDR2 from the germline V gene are ENHRY and SYGVKD. V gave up 6 bases and J gave up 2 bases; unmatched junction bases: 9. The CDR3 is 16 residues long. DNA of the CDR3: TGTGCCATCAGCATGTTGACAGGGGAGGCTGGAAACACCATATATTTT. It codes for CAISMLTGEAGNTIYF.

The CDR3 spells CASCPAGSSYEQYF. CDR3 coding DNA: TGTGCCAGCTGCCCAGCGGGGAGCTCCTACGAGCAGTACTTC. The chain recombines TRBV6-2 or TRBV6-3 with TRBJ2-7; 7 nucleotides match TRBD2. This CDR3 is built from 14 residues. Germline V gene lookup returns CDR1 MNHEY and CDR2 SVGEGT. Losses at the gene ends were 8 bases for V and 0 bases for J; bases not matched to a gene: 7.

The chain links TRBV7-2 to TRBJ2-2; maybe TRBD1 (6 bases). V shed 6 bases and J shed 5 bases, with 16 bases lying between them. This CDR3 has 15 amino acids. The V gene's germline CDR1 is SGHTA and CDR2 FQGNSA. The CDR3 DNA is TGTGCCAGCAGACAAGACAGGTTTAGGACCGGGGAGCTGTTTTTT. Its translation is CASRQDRFRTGELFF.

The chain recombines TRBV2 with TRBJ1-3, with D uncertain. Trimming took 4 bases from V and 2 from J, leaving 15 bases between them. Germline loops: CDR1 SNHLY, CDR2 FYNNEI. This CDR3 spans 16 amino acids. The CDR3 sequence is CASSVIAGNPGNTIYF. CDR3 in DNA: TGTGCCAGCAGTGTTATCGCGGGTAACCCTGGAAACACCATATATTTT.

This clone was seen only once. This chain joins TRBV21-1 and TRBJ1-2. TRBV21-1 is recorded as a pseudogene. The CDR3 spans 14 residues. CDR3 sequence (DNA): TGTGCCAGCTCGCCCGGGGTAACTAACTATGGCTACACCTTC. Translating gives CASSPGVTNYGYTF.

This sequence joins TRBV27 and TRBJ2-1; no firm D call. V was cut by 5 bases and J by 0 bases, with 17 bases left in between. This CDR3 has 17 amino acids. The germline gives CDR1 MNHEY, CDR2 SMNVEV (reference sequence). The CDR3 protein is CASSLELSSSSYNEQFF. CDR3 in DNA: TGTGCCAGCAGTCTCGAGTTGAGCTCGAGCTCCTACAATGAGCAGTTCTTC.

The chain recombines TRBV9 with TRBJ1-1, with TRBD1 matching over 7 bases. The length of the CDR3 is 14 residues. Per germline, CDR1 SGDLS and CDR2 YYNGEE. J gave up 3 bases and V 5 bases, and 7 bases lay outside the gene matches. CDR3 amino acids: CASSAGGADTEAFF. CDR3 DNA: TGTGCCAGCAGTGCAGGGGGTGCTGACACTGAAGCTTTCTTT.

The sample holds a few counts of this clone. The rearrangement links TRBV7-9 to TRBJ1-4, with TRBD1 as a possible D gene (5 bases). Trimming took 5 bases from V and 6 from J, leaving 16 bases between them. Germline V CDR1 and CDR2: SEHNR, FQNEAQ (reference sequence). There are 15 residues in the CDR3. The CDR3 sequence: CASSRVGPEDEKLFF. Here the CDR3 DNA reads TGTGCCAGCAGCAGGGTGGGGCCCGAAGATGAAAAACTGTTTTTT.